Shown below are 27 T cell receptor beta chains from a single sample sequenced in a study of cytomegalovirus exposure and HLA in healthy donors. Amplification used 60 Vbeta primers and 13 Jbeta primers. Sequencing used immunoSEQ multiplex PCR; TCRdb keeps in-frame clones, though not all of them. The sample includes 170,000 or so clones, approximately 81% seen only once; the top ten take less than 0.4%. Sequencing was done on a sample of PBMCs. All receptors derive from a boy between 2 and 10 years old in good health and CMV-seronegative.

This chain joins TRBV27 and TRBJ2-5; TRBD2 aligns across 8 bases. TRBJ2-7 explains the end of the DNA better; the J call may be wrong. The CDR3 consists of 14 residues. Germline CDR1 MNHEY, CDR2 SMNVEV (reference sequence). The chain's CDR3 is CASSFAGGGNEQYF. The CDR3 DNA follows: TGTGCCAGCAGTTTTGCCGGGGGGGGGAACGAGCAGTACTTC.

The genes are TRBV18 and TRBJ2-7, with 9 bases fitting TRBD1. This CDR3 contains 17 residues. CDR1 and CDR2 (germline): KGHSH, LQKENI. V shed 3 bases, J shed 5 bases, and the junction held 14 bases outside the gene matches. The CDR3 protein is CASSPNLLRDRVNEQYF. As DNA, the CDR3 is TGTGCCAGCTCACCTAATCTTTTGCGGGACAGGGTCAACGAGCAGTACTTC.

The chain links TRBV6-5 to TRBJ1-2; a possible D gene is TRBD1 (6 bases). V was pared by 5 bases and J by 8 bases, with 12 bases between. Per germline, CDR1 MNHEY and CDR2 SVGAGI. The CDR3 runs 12 residues. The CDR3 nucleotides are TGTGCCAGCAGTAGATACAGGGAAGGCTACACCTTC. It codes for CASSRYREGYTF.

The chain carries TRBV10-1 and TRBJ1-5; no clear D. V lost 3 bases and J 4 bases, leaving 7 bases between the germline ends. Germline V CDR1 and CDR2: WNHNN, SYGVQD (reference sequence). The CDR3 is 13 amino acids. In DNA, the CDR3 is TGCGCCAGCAGTGATACGGGGAATCAGCCCCAGCATTTT. It specifies CASSDTGNQPQHF.

The chain combines TRBV6-6 with TRBJ2-7; 8 bases fit TRBD2. V was clipped by 0 bases and J by 3 bases; unmatched bases: 7. This CDR3 region has 16 residues. Germline lookup yields CDR1 MNHNY and CDR2 SVGAGI (reference sequence). The CDR3 reads CASSYSIGTRHYEQYF. Here the CDR3 DNA reads TGTGCCAGCAGTTACTCGATCGGGACTAGACACTACGAGCAGTACTTC.

J is TRBJ2-5 and V is TRBV5-1; D remains ambiguous. The J call may be incorrect, as the DNA end agrees better with TRBJ2-7. The CDR3 consists of 14 residues. The germline V gene has CDR1 SGHRS and CDR2 YFSETQ. Here the CDR3 reads CASSLDPYSYEQYF. The CDR3 bases are TGCGCCAGCAGCTTGGATCCTTACTCCTACGAGCAGTACTTC.

This clone occurred once. CDR3 sequence: CASSRRGHDSYEQYF. For the CDR3, the DNA is TGTGCCAGCAGTCGTAGGGGACATGACTCCTACGAGCAGTACTTC. V is TRBV6-6 and J is TRBJ2-5, with a tentative D call TRBD1 (6 bases). The J call may be mistaken, given a closer DNA end match to TRBJ2-7. The CDR3 runs to 15 residues. The germline V gene has CDR1 MNHNY and CDR2 SVGAGI (reference sequence).

The chain is built from TRBV5-1 and TRBJ2-2, with 8 bases matching TRBD1. J lost 3 bases, V lost 6 bases, and 4 bases had no gene match. Germline loops: CDR1 SGHRS, CDR2 YFSETQ. The CDR3 is 14 amino acids. The CDR3 spells CASMGQDYTGELFF. The CDR3 nucleotides read TGCGCCAGCATGGGACAGGACTACACCGGGGAGCTGTTTTTT.

This chain connects TRBV10-1 to TRBJ2-2; no reliable D call. V gave up 7 bases and J gave up 5 bases, with 11 bases separating them. In germline, CDR1 is WNHNN, CDR2 SYGVQD (reference sequence). This CDR3 is built from 13 residues. CDR3 bases: TGCGCCAGCAATGGGCCTCGTACCGGGGAGCTGTTTTTT. Its translation: CASNGPRTGELFF.

The rearrangement joins TRBV7-9 to TRBJ1-2; D ambiguous. CDR3 length: 14 residues. V lost 1 base to trimming and J lost 8 bases, with 14 bases between them. Per the germline V gene, CDR1 is SEHNR and CDR2 is FQNEAQ (reference sequence). The CDR3 nucleotides are TGTGCCAGCAGCTTAGTGGGCCTCCGGCAGGGCTACACCTTC. Its translation: CASSLVGLRQGYTF. Supplemented by reference TRBV7-9 and TRBJ1-2, the full variable domain reads DTGVSQNPRHKITKRGQNVTFRCDPISEHNRLYWYRQTLGQGPEFLTYFQNEAQLEKSRLLSDRFSAERPKGSFSTLEIQRTEQGDSAMYLCASSLVGLRQGYTFGSGTRLTVV.

The DNA for the CDR3 is TGTGCCAGCAGCTGGCCGACAGGGAAAACCTACGAGCAGTACTTC. This codes for CASSWPTGKTYEQYF. This chain joins TRBV7-9 and TRBJ2-7, with 7 bases matching TRBD1. J was trimmed by 2 bases and V by 4 bases; bases with no gene match: 8. The CDR3 sequence is 15 residues long. CDR1 is SEHNR and CDR2 is FQNEAQ in the germline V gene (reference sequence).

As for this clone: Since the CDR3 does not end with the conserved phenylalanine or tryptophan, this likely comes from a read error. The chain recombines TRBV29-1 with TRBJ2-7; D is possibly TRBD2 (6 bases). The V end was cut by 7 bases, the J end by 3 bases, with 16 bases between. CDR1 is SQVTM and CDR2 is ANQGSEA in the germline V gene. The length of the CDR3 is 13 residues. The CDR3 sequence: CSACSGGLYEQYL. CDR3 bases: TGCAGCGCCTGTAGCGGTGGTCTCTACGAGCAGTACCTC.

The rearrangement links TRBV5-4 to TRBJ1-3; 7 nucleotides align to TRBD1. After removal of 2 bases from V and 4 bases from J, the junction contained 6 bases not matched to a gene. This CDR3 contains 15 residues. In germline, CDR1 is SGHNT, CDR2 YYREEE (reference sequence). In DNA, the CDR3 is TGTGCCAGCAGCTTTCTAGGGGGCGGCGGAAACACCATATATTTT. Protein: CASSFLGGGGNTIYF.

This clone was detected only once. The gene calls are TRBV5-1 and TRBJ2-5, with 7 nucleotides matching TRBD2. Germline V gives CDR1 SGHRS, CDR2 YFSETQ. The CDR3 totals 14 residues. The V and J ends lost 4 bases and 5 bases, in that order; junction bases with no gene match: 8. CDR3 region: CASSPQDGGETQYF. CDR3 sequence (DNA): TGCGCCAGCAGCCCCCAGGACGGGGGGGAGACCCAGTACTTC.

V usage is TRBV2 and J usage is TRBJ1-2; 10 nucleotides match TRBD1. The length of the CDR3 is 16 residues. The trim removed 7 bases at V and 7 bases at J, leaving 15 bases unmatched. CDR1 and CDR2 from the germline V gene are SNHLY and FYNNEI. CDR3 nucleotide sequence: TGTGCCAGCATCTTTTGGGGGACAGGGGATTTAGGTGGCTACACCTTC. Protein sequence: CASIFWGTGDLGGYTF.

The V call is TRBV19, the J call TRBJ1-1, with D possibly TRBD1 on 5 matching bases. Between the trimmed V and J ends, which lost 6 bases and 1 base, there was a span of 12 bases. Germline values: CDR1 LNHDA, CDR2 SQIVND (reference sequence). CDR3 length: 14 residues. CDR3: CASRSDRENTEAFF. In nucleotides, the CDR3 is TGTGCCAGTAGATCCGACAGAGAGAACACTGAAGCTTTCTTT.

The rearrangement links TRBV10-2 to TRBJ2-2; 7 bases fit TRBD2. The CDR3 has 15 amino acids. The trim removed 6 bases at V and 2 bases at J, leaving 6 bases unmatched. Per the germline V gene, CDR1 is WSHSY and CDR2 is SAAADI. CDR3 sequence: CASRVGLDNTGELFF. The CDR3 DNA is TGCGCCAGCAGGGTTGGACTAGATAACACCGGGGAGCTGTTTTTT.

This chain joins TRBV7-9 and TRBJ1-6; possibly TRBD1 for D (6 bases). This CDR3 is built from 15 residues. With 1 base removed from V and 9 bases from J, the gap between germline ends came to 13 bases. Germline V lookup: CDR1 SEHNR, CDR2 FQNEAQ (reference sequence). CDR3 in DNA: TGTGCCAGCAGCTTAGTAGGGGGAATGAGTTCACCCCTCCACTTT. Its translation is CASSLVGGMSSPLHF.

The chain carries TRBV19 and TRBJ1-1; TRBD1 matches at 10 bases. The length of the CDR3 is 14 residues. The V segment lost 7 bases and the J segment 8 bases; nucleotides outside the gene matches: 10. CDR1 and CDR2 from the germline V gene are LNHDA and SQIVND (reference sequence). The CDR3 coding sequence is TGTGCCAGTAAGAGACAGGGGGCGCAAAACGAAGCTTTCTTT. Protein: CASKRQGAQNEAFF.

V and J are TRBV19 and TRBJ1-3, with a possible D match to TRBD1 (6 bases). V lost 11 bases, J lost 2 bases, and 28 bases lay in between. The length of the CDR3 is 18 residues. Germline CDR1 and CDR2: LNHDA and SQIVND (reference sequence). The CDR3: CASGLQGFGSEAGNTIYF. DNA of the CDR3: TGTGCCTCCGGGCTCCAGGGGTTCGGTTCGGAGGCTGGAAACACCATATATTTT.

V is TRBV5-1 and J is TRBJ2-5, with 7 positions matching TRBD2. The DNA end lines up better with TRBJ2-7; the J call may be wrong. The CDR3 has 14 residues. Germline CDR1 and CDR2: SGHRS and YFSETQ. The CDR3 DNA reads TGCGCCAGCAGCTCAGAGTCGGGGGGATACGAGCAGTACTTC. Protein sequence: CASSSESGGYEQYF.

This chain joins TRBV4-2 and TRBJ2-3, with 12 nucleotides matching TRBD2. The CDR3 runs 17 residues. CDR1 and CDR2 from the germline V gene are LGHNA and YNFKEQ. V gave up 0 bases and J gave up 4 bases; unmatched junction bases: 5. CDR3 loop: CASSQDMTSGSADTQYF. The CDR3 DNA is TGTGCCAGCAGCCAAGATATGACTAGCGGGAGCGCAGATACGCAGTATTTT.

The chain combines TRBV25-1 with TRBJ1-6; D remains unclear. CDR3 length: 13 residues. CDR1 is MGHDK, CDR2 SYGVNS, per germline. V was trimmed by 6 bases and J by 4 bases, leaving 7 bases between them. CDR3 sequence (DNA): TGTGCCAGCAGAGCAGCGTATAATTCACCCCTCCACTTT. Protein: CASRAAYNSPLHF. The full variable domain, with the rest looked up from reference TRBV25-1 and TRBJ1-6, is EADIYQTPRYLVIGTGKKITLECSQTMGHDKMYWYQQDPGMELHLIHYSYGVNSTEKGDLSSESTVSRIRTEHFPLTLESARPSHTSQYLCASRAAYNSPLHFGNGTRLTVT.

The rearrangement joins TRBV13 to TRBJ1-4, with D perhaps matching TRBD1 (5 bases). Germline V lookup: CDR1 PRHDT, CDR2 FYEKMQ (reference sequence). CDR3 length: 15 amino acids. The V gene lost 0 bases and the J gene lost 4 bases, with 9 bases spanning the gap. CDR3: CASSLGGEGNEKLFF. CDR3 DNA sequence: TGTGCCAGCAGCTTAGGAGGGGAGGGTAATGAAAAACTGTTTTTT.

This chain connects TRBV29-1 to TRBJ2-3, with 7 nucleotides matching TRBD2. Looked up from germline, CDR1 is SQVTM and CDR2 is ANQGSEA. CDR3 length: 14 amino acids. Trimming at V came to 3 bases and at J to 2 bases, leaving 5 bases not matched to a gene. The CDR3 reads CSVDTSAATDTQYF. For the CDR3, the DNA is TGCAGCGTTGACACTAGCGCCGCCACAGATACGCAGTATTTT.

The rearrangement joins TRBV7-2 to TRBJ1-2; no definite D call. The germline V gene encodes CDR1 SGHTA and CDR2 FQGNSA. V lost 5 bases and J 8 bases, leaving 15 bases between the germline ends. The length of the CDR3 is 13 residues. CDR3 in DNA: TGTGCCAGCAGCGCTGCGAAACGGAGGGGCTACACCTTC. It is translated as CASSAAKRRGYTF.

This rearrangement joins TRBV19 to TRBJ1-1; 7 bases line up with TRBD1. V lost 5 bases and J lost 1; bases outside the gene matches: 4. Looked up from germline, CDR1 is LNHDA and CDR2 is SQIVND (reference sequence). The CDR3 covers 14 residues. CDR3 coding DNA: TGTGCCAGTAGTGACCAGGGGGGGAACACTGAAGCTTTCTTT. Translation: CASSDQGGNTEAFF.